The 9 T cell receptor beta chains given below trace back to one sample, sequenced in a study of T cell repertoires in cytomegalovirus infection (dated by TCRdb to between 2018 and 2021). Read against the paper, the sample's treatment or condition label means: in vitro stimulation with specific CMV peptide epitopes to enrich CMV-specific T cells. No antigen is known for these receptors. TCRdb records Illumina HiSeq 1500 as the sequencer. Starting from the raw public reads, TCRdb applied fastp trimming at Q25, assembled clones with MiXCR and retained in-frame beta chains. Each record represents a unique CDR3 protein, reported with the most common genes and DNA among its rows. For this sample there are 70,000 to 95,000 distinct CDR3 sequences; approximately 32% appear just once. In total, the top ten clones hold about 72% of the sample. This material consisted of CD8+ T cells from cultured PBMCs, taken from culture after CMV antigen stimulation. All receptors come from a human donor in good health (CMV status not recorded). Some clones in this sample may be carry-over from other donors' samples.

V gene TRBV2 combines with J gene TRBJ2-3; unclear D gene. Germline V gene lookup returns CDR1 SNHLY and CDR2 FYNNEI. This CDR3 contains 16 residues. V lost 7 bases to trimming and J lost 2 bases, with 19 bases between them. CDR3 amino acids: CASNLGDPGLTDTQYF. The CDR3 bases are TGTGCCAGCAACCTCGGCGATCCAGGTCTCACAGATACGCAGTATTTT.

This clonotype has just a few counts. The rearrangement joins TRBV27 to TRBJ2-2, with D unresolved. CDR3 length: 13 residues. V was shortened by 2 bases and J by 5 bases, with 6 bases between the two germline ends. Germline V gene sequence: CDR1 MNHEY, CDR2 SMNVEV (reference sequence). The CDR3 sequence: CASSLVNTGELFF. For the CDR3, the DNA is TGTGCCAGCAGTTTAGTTAATACCGGGGAGCTGTTTTTT.

This CDR3 is CSASEGFSYYEQYF. In nucleotides, the CDR3 is TGCAGTGCTAGCGAGGGCTTCTCCTACTACGAGCAGTACTTC. The rearrangement joins TRBV20-1 to TRBJ2-7; maybe TRBD2 (5 bases). The CDR3 runs to 14 residues. Looked up from germline, CDR1 is DFQATT and CDR2 is SNEGSKA (reference sequence). Trimming shortened V by 3 bases and J by 3 bases, and 15 bases separated the two germline ends.

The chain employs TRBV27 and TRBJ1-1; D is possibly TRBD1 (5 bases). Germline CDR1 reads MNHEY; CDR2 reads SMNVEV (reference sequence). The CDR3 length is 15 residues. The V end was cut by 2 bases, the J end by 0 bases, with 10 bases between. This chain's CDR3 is CASSLGAGMNTEAFF. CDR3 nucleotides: TGTGCCAGCAGTTTAGGTGCAGGGATGAACACTGAAGCTTTCTTT.

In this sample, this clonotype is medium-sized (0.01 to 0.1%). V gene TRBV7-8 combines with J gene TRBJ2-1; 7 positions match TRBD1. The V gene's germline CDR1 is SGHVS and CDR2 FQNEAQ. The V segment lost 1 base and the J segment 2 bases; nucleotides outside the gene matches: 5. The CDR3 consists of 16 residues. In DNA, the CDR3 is TGTGCCAGCAGCTTAGAGGCAGGGGGAACCTACAATGAGCAGTTCTTC. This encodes CASSLEAGGTYNEQFF.

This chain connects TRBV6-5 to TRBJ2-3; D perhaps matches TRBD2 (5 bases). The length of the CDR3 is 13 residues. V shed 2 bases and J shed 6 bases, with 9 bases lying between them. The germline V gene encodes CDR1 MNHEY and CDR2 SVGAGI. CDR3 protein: CASSYRSSDTQYF. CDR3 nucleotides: TGTGCCAGCAGTTACCGATCTAGCGATACGCAGTATTTT.

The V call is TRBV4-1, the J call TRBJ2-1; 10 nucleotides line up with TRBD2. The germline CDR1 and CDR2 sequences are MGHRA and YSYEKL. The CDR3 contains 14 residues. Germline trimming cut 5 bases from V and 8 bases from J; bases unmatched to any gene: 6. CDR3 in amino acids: CASSDERGGDEQFF. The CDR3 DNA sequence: TGCGCCAGCAGCGACGAGCGGGGGGGCGATGAGCAGTTCTTC.

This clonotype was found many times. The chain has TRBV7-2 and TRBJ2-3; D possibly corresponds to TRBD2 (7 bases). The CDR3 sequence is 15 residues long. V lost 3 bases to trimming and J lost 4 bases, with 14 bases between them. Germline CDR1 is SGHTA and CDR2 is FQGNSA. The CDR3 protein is CASSLAGASADTQYF. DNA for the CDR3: TGTGCCAGCAGCTTGGCGGGGGCCAGCGCAGATACGCAGTATTTT.

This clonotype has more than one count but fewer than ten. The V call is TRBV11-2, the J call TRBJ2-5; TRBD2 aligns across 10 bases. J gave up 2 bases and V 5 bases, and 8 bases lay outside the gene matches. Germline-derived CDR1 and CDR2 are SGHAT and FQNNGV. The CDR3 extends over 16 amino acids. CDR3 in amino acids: CASSPSGAGGQETQYF. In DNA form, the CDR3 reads TGTGCCAGCAGCCCCTCGGGAGCGGGGGGGCAAGAGACCCAGTACTTC.